What follows is one T cell receptor (beta chain) and its context. Its specificity is not known. This sample is drawn from a study of siplizumab effects on memory and regulatory T cells. Study-wide findings and caveats: The alloreactive clones that mapped to unstimulated subsets made up only a minor fraction. Memory cells seemed less diverse than naive T cells, which seemed major alloresponse contributors. A naive or memory phenotype could not be assigned to roughly 80-97% of the proliferating CD4+ or CD8+ clones.

Produced via immunoSEQ multiplex PCR; TCRdb's table is partial and in-frame only. In the table there are about 40,000 clones, 89% of which are singletons. Germline V lookup: CDR1 LNHNV, CDR2 YYDKDF (reference sequence). CDR3 length equals 15 residues. J was trimmed by 1 base and V by 4 bases; bases with no gene match: 6. The gene calls are TRBV15 and TRBJ1-1, with TRBD1 identical over 7 bases. This receptor was taken from a human donor in good health. The sequencing input was naive CD4+ T cells sorted from blood. The CDR3 is CATSTWTGPNTEAFF. CDR3 in DNA: TGTGCCACCAGCACTTGGACAGGACCGAACACTGAAGCTTTCTTT. Drawing the rest from reference TRBV15 and TRBJ1-1, the complete variable domain is DAMVIQNPRYQVTQFGKPVTLSCSQTLNHNVMYWYQQKSSQAPKLLFHYYDKDFNNEADTPDNFQSRRPNTSFCFLDIRSPGLGDTAMYLCATSTWTGPNTEAFFGQGTRLTVV.